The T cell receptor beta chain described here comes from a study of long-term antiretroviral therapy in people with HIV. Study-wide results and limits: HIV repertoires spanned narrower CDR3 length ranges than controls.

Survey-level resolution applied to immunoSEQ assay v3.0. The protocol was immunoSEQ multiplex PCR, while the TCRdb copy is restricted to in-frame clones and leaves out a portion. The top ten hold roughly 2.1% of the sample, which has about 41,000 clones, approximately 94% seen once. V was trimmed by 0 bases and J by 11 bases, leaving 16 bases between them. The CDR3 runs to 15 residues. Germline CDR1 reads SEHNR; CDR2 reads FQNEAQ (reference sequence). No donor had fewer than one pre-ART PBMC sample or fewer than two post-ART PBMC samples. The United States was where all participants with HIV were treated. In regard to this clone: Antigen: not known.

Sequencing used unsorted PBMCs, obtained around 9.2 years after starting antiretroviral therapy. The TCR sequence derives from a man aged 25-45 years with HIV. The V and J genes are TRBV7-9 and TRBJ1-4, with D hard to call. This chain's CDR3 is CASSLAEDLPGKLFF. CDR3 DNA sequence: TGTGCCAGCAGCTTAGCGGAGGACCTTCCGGGGAAACTGTTTTTT.